This T cell receptor beta chain was obtained from a study of blood T cell repertoires in COVID-19. Study at large: Samples of COVID-19 (acute and convalescent) were obtained from the United States, Italy and Spain.

In the source study's methods: Cell counts per sample came from amplifying reference gene primers. The data were produced by immunoSEQ multiplex PCR, yet TCRdb's version contains in-frame clones alone and is incomplete. V and J calls and clone size are given by that table; D and trimming were obtained from the DNA. The repertoire consists of 70,000 or so clones, with about 85% occurring once and the leading ten covering 9.5% to 15%. The J segment lost 5 bases and the V segment lost 4 bases, leaving 16 bases of the junction unmatched. Germline CDR1 reads MGHDK; CDR2 reads SYGVNS. The CDR3 has 17 amino acids. This clone was counted a few times.

The sequenced material came from peripheral blood. This chain joins TRBV25-1 and TRBJ2-5, with 7 bases matching TRBD2. The TCR comes from a man between 50 and 59 years old with COVID-19, enrolled during active disease. CDR3 in amino acids: CASSVTLEGGPWETQYF. For the CDR3, the DNA is TGTGCCAGCAGTGTGACTTTAGAGGGAGGGCCATGGGAGACCCAGTACTTC.